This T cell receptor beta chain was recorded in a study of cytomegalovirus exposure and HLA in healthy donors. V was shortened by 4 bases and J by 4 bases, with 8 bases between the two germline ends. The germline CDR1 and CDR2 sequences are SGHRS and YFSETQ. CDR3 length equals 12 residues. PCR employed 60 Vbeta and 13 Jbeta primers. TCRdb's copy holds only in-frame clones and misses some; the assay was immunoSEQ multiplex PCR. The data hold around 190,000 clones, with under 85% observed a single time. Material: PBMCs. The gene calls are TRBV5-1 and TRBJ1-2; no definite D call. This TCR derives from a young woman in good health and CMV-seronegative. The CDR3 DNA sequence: TGCGCCAGCAGCGGCTCAGTCTATGGCTACACCTTC. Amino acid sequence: CASSGSVYGYTF.